These 2 T cell receptor beta chains were sequenced from one sample in a study of blood T cell repertoires in COVID-19. Here immunoSEQ multiplex PCR was the method, and the copy in TCRdb shows in-frame clones only, minus some. The profile covers under 200,000 clones, with roughly 85% appearing a single time and around 19% taken by the ten largest. What was sequenced was PBMCs or T cells enriched from blood (not recorded which). The receptors come from a woman aged 70-85 years in a cohort exposed to, infected with or recovered from COVID-19 (not recorded which).

The table lists this clone with a count of one. This rearrangement joins TRBV7-9 to TRBJ2-3, with a tentative D call TRBD1 (6 bases). CDR1 and CDR2 from the germline V gene are SEHNR and FQNEAQ (reference sequence). V was clipped by 3 bases and J by 5 bases, with 12 bases between them. The CDR3 is 14 residues long. For the CDR3, the DNA is TGTGCCAGCAGCTTGACAGGAGCGGAAGATACGCAGTATTTT. As protein: CASSLTGAEDTQYF.

The rearrangement links TRBV3-1 (or the pseudogene TRBV3-2) to TRBJ2-7, with TRBD2 matching 7 bases. This CDR3 spans 16 amino acids. Germline V gene data show CDR1 as LGHDT and CDR2 as YNNKEL (reference sequence). V dropped 3 bases and J dropped 6; count of bases not matched to a gene: 14. The CDR3 loop is CASSHRGLGRDFEQYF. The DNA for the CDR3 is TGTGCCAGCAGCCATCGTGGACTAGGTCGTGATTTCGAGCAGTACTTC.